This T cell receptor (beta chain) emerged from a study of T-cell reconstitution after alpha-beta-depleted transplantation in children. Whole-study findings and limits: Certain patients had high TCRbeta diversity at day 60, and it came from recipient T cells and thymic progenitors that survived. By about two months after transplant, alpha-beta T cells reportedly arose from several hundred graft clones that had expanded. Most T-cell counts and diversity one year after the transplant came from T cells that were newly produced.

V gave up 0 bases and J gave up 3 bases; unmatched junction bases: 2. This CDR3 comprises 15 residues. Per the germline V gene, CDR1 is SGHDT and CDR2 is YYEEEE. TCRbeta library preparation incorporated unique molecular identifiers. Using its own MiXCR run on the PCR reads, TCRdb lists one record per CDR3 protein. The repertoire holds approximately 430,000 distinct CDR3 sequences, around 15% seen once, with about 32% in the top ten. On this clonotype: Its antigen is unidentified.

Source: PBMCs, mostly from graft donor cells, taken 360 days after TCRalphabeta/CD19-depleted stem cell transplant. This chain uses TRBV5-6 with TRBJ2-2, with 7 bases lining up with TRBD2. This receptor was obtained from a boy under two years old who had a stem cell transplant for Wiskott-Aldrich syndrome, so the T cells may come from the graft donor. The CDR3 coding sequence is TGTGCCAGCAGCTTGGCCGGGAGGCACACCGGGGAGCTGTTTTTT. Amino acid sequence: CASSLAGRHTGELFF.